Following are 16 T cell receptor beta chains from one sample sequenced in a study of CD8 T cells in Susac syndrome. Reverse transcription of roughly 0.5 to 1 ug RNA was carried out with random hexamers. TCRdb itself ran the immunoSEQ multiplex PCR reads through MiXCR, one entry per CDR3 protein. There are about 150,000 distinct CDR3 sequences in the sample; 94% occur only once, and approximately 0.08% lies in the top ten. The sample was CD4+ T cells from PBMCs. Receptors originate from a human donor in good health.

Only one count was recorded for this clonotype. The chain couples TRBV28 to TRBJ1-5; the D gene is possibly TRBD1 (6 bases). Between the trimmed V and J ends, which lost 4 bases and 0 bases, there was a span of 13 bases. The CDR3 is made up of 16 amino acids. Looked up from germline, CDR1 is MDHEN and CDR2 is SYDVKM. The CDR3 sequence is CASSSSGTTSNQPQHF. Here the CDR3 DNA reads TGTGCCAGCAGTTCCTCCGGGACAACTAGCAATCAGCCCCAGCATTTT.

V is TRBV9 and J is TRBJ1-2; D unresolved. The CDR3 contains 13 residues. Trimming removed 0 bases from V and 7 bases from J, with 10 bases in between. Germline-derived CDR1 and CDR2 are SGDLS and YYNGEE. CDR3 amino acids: CASSVAAGTGYTF. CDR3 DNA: TGTGCCAGCAGCGTAGCTGCGGGTACTGGCTACACCTTC.

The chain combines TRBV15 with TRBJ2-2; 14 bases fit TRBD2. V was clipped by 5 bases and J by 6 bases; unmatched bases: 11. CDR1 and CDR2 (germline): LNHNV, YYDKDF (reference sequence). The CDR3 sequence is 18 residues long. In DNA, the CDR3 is TGTGCCACCAGCCCTACGTATCCGGGACTAGCGGGAGCCGGGGAGCTGTTTTTT. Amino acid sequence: CATSPTYPGLAGAGELFF.

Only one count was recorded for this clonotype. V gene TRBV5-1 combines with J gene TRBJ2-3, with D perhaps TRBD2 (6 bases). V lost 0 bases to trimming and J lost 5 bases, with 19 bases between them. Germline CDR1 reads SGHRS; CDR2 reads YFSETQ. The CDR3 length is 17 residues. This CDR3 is CASSLDPGTPSLDTQYF. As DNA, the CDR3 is TGCGCCAGCAGCTTGGATCCCGGGACTCCAAGTTTAGATACGCAGTATTTT.

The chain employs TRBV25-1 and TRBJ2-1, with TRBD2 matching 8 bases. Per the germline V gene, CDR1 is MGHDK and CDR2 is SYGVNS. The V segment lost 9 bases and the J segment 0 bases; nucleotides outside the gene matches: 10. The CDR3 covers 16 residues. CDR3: CASTPPGGASYNEQFF. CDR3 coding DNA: TGTGCCAGTACTCCCCCGGGGGGGGCCTCCTACAATGAGCAGTTCTTC.

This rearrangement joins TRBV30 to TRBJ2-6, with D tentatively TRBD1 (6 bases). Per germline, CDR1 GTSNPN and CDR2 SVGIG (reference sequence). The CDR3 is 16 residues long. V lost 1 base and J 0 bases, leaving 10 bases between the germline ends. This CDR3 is CAWSANRVSGANVLTF. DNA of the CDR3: TGTGCCTGGAGTGCTAACAGGGTCTCTGGGGCCAACGTCCTGACTTTC.

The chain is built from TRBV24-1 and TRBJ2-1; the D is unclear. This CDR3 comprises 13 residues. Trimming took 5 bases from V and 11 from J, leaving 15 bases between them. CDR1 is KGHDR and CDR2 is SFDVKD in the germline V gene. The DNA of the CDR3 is TGTGCCACCAGTGCCCGGGCGGCCAAGAAGCAGTTCTTC. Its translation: CATSARAAKKQFF.

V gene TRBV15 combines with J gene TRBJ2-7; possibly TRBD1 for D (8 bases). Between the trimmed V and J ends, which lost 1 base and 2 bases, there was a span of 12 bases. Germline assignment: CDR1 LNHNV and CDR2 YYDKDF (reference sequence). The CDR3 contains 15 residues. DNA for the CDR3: TGTGCCACCAGCAGAGGGGGGGGACAGGCCTACGAGCAGTACTTC. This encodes CATSRGGGQAYEQYF.

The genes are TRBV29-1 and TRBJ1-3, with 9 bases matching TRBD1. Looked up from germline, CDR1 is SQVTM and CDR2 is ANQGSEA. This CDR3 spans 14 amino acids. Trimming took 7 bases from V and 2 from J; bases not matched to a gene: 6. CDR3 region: CSASGTGTGNTIYF. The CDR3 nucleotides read TGCAGCGCCTCCGGGACAGGGACTGGAAACACCATATATTTT.

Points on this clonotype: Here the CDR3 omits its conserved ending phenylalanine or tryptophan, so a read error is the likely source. This CDR3 reads CASSFLGGSNTEAFL. The DNA for the CDR3 is TGTGCCAGCAGTTTTTTAGGTGGCTCAAATACTGAAGCTTTCCTT. This chain links TRBV28 with TRBJ1-1; the D is unclear. Looked up from germline, CDR1 is MDHEN and CDR2 is SYDVKM. Between the trimmed V and J ends, which lost 3 bases and 5 bases, there was a span of 16 bases. The CDR3 sequence is 15 residues long.

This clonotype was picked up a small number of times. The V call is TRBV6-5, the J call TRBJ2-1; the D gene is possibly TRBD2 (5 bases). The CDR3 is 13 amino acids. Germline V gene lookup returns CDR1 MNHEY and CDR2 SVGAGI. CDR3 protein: CAASGGLDNEQFF. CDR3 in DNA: TGTGCTGCGTCTGGAGGTCTCGACAATGAGCAGTTCTTC.

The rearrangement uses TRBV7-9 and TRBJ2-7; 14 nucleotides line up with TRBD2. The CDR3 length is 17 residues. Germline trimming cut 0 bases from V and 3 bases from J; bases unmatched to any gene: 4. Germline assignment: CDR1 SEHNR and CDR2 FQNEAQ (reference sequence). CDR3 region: CASSLAGTSGSIYEQYF. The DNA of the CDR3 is TGTGCCAGCAGCTTAGCCGGGACTAGCGGGAGCATCTACGAGCAGTACTTC.

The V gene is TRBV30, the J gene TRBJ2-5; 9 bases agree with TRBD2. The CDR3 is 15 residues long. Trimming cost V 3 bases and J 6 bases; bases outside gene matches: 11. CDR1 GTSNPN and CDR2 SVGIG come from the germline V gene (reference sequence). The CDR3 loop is CAWSNSGSPLQTQYF. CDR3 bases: TGTGCCTGGAGCAATAGCGGGAGTCCGCTACAGACCCAGTACTTC.

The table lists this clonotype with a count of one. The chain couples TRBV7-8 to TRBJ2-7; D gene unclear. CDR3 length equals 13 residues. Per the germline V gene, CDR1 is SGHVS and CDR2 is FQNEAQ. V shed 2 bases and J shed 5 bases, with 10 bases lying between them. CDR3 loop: CASSLRASHEQYF. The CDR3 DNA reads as TGTGCCAGCAGCTTACGGGCCAGCCACGAGCAGTACTTC. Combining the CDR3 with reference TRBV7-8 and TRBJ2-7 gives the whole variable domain GAGVSQSPRYKVAKRGQDVALRCDPISGHVSLFWYQQALGQGPEFLTYFQNEAQLDKSGLPSDRFFAERPEGSVSTLKIQRTQQEDSAVYLCASSLRASHEQYFGPGTRLTVT.

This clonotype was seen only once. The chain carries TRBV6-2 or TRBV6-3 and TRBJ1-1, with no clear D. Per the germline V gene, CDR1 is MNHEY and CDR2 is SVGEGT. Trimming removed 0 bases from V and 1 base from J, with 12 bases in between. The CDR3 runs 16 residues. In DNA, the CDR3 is TGTGCCAGCAGTTACTCGGGAGTCCGGGGGAACACTGAAGCTTTCTTT. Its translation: CASSYSGVRGNTEAFF.

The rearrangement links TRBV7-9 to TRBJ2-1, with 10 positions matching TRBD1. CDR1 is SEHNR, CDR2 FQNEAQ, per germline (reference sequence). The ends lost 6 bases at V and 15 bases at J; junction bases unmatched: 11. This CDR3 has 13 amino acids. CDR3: CASRPLTGGEVFF. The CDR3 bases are TGTGCCAGCAGACCCCTGACAGGGGGCGAGGTGTTCTTC.